The next 7 T cell receptor beta chains were all read from a single sample in a study of response to subunit inactivated influenza vaccine. TCRdb re-called the RT-PCR reads through MiXCR, storing one row per CDR3 protein. The sample holds roughly 700,000 distinct CDR3 sequences, 15% to 18% seen once. The source material was PBMCs from blood, sampled approximately 13 days after vaccination. These receptor sequences come from a man aged 50 to 60 who received an inactivated influenza vaccine.

Only a few counts were recorded for this clonotype. This rearrangement joins TRBV30 to TRBJ1-2; 8 nucleotides align to TRBD1. The CDR3 loop spans 14 amino acids. Germline trimming cut 0 bases from V and 4 bases from J; bases unmatched to any gene: 4. Per the germline V gene, CDR1 is GTSNPN and CDR2 is SVGIG (reference sequence). The CDR3 DNA reads TGTGCCTGGAGTGTACCGGGACAGGTCTATGGCTACACCTTC. This codes for CAWSVPGQVYGYTF.

J is TRBJ1-6 and V is TRBV5-8; 9 nucleotides match TRBD1. V shed 4 bases, J shed 6 bases, and the junction held 5 bases outside the gene matches. This CDR3 contains 15 residues. Germline V gene sequence: CDR1 SGHTS, CDR2 YDEGEE. The CDR3: CASSPGQGPNSPLHF. The CDR3 region has the DNA TGTGCCAGCAGCCCGGGACAGGGTCCTAATTCACCCCTCCACTTT.

The genes are TRBV15 and TRBJ2-7; TRBD2 aligns across 9 bases. There are 16 residues in the CDR3. Germline V gives CDR1 LNHNV, CDR2 YYDKDF (reference sequence). Unmatched junction bases numbered 8, after V lost 0 bases and J lost 5 bases. CDR3 DNA sequence: TGTGCCACCAGCAGAGATCTAGCGGGGTCTCGGAACGAGCAGTACTTC. Translated: CATSRDLAGSRNEQYF.

In DNA form, the CDR3 reads TGTGCCAGCAGGCTTCTAGGGACTGGTGGCTACACCTTC. Translation gives CASRLLGTGGYTF. The V and J genes are TRBV6-1 and TRBJ1-2; tentative D call: TRBD1 (5 bases). The germline V gene has CDR1 MNHNS and CDR2 SASEGT. Trimming took 6 bases from V and 7 from J, leaving 15 bases between them. This CDR3 is built from 13 residues.

The chain links TRBV20-1 to TRBJ2-2; 9 bases are shared with TRBD1. This CDR3 contains 15 residues. V lost 4 bases to trimming and J lost 0 bases; unmatched junction nucleotides: 3. In germline, CDR1 is DFQATT, CDR2 SNEGSKA (reference sequence). CDR3 sequence reads: CSAIGTGSNTGELFF. CDR3 DNA: TGCAGTGCTATAGGGACAGGGTCGAACACCGGGGAGCTGTTTTTT.

The gene calls are TRBV20-1 and TRBJ2-2, with TRBD2 identical over 7 bases. This CDR3 is 14 amino acids long. J lost 10 bases, V lost 4 bases, and 12 bases had no gene match. The germline V gene encodes CDR1 DFQATT and CDR2 SNEGSKA (reference sequence). CDR3 in DNA: TGCAGTGCTACGCCAAGCGGGGATAACTCGGAGCTGTTTTTT. It specifies CSATPSGDNSELFF.

This clonotype occurred a few times. The gene calls are TRBV6-5 and TRBJ2-7; D is unclear. Looked up from germline, CDR1 is MNHEY and CDR2 is SVGAGI. Trimming took 2 bases from V and 3 from J, leaving 11 bases between them. The CDR3 has 14 amino acids. Here the CDR3 reads CASSYDPTRYEQYF. CDR3 nucleotides: TGTGCCAGCAGTTACGATCCTACGCGCTACGAGCAGTACTTC.